This T cell receptor (beta chain) came from a study of Graves' ophthalmopathy and Graves' hyperthyroidism. Study findings and constraints: Built on 13 signatures, a model told ophthalmopathy apart from stable hyperthyroidism with about 88% sensitivity and around 80% specificity.

This clonotype was observed at least ten times. The antigen remains unidentified. An end of the junction differs from the germline gene, which may be a read error. The term stable hyperthyroidism indicated an absence of ophthalmopathy within 18 months of follow-up. Diagnosis was based on clinical symptoms, serum thyroxine, TRAb, thyroid ultrasound and orbital computed tomography. RNA served as the template for amplifying TCR beta CDR3 regions. An opening RT-PCR round employed HTBI primers and preceded a second-round multiplex PCR. TCRdb processed the multiplex PCR reads anew with MiXCR; each CDR3 protein has one entry. This sample yields roughly 400,000 distinct CDR3 sequences, of which roughly 15% are seen a single time; about 7.3% belongs to the top ten. Germline CDR1 and CDR2: LNHDA and SQIVND (reference sequence). This CDR3 has 14 amino acids.

The chain has TRBV19 and TRBJ1-1; D is ambiguous. The TCR was taken from a woman between 18 and 29 years old with stable Graves' hyperthyroidism. Input material: peripheral blood. CDR3 residues: CTSSIGGGIAEAFF. The DNA for the CDR3 is TGTACCAGTAGTATAGGAGGAGGGATAGCTGAAGCTTTCTTT.